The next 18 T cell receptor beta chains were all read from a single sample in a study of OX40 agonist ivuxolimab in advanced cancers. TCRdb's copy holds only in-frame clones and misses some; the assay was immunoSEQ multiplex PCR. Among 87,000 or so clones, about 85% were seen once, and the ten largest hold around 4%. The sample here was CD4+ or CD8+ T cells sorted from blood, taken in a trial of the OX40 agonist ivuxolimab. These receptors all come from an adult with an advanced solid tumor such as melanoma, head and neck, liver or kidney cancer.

The CDR3 here is CASSLLDRWASPLHF. DNA of the CDR3: TGTGCCAGCAGTTTATTGGACAGGTGGGCTTCACCCCTCCACTTT. The chain combines TRBV28 with TRBJ1-6; 7 nucleotides line up with TRBD1. This CDR3 has 15 residues. V lost 1 base to trimming and J lost 9 bases; unmatched junction nucleotides: 6. CDR1 is MDHEN, CDR2 SYDVKM, per germline.

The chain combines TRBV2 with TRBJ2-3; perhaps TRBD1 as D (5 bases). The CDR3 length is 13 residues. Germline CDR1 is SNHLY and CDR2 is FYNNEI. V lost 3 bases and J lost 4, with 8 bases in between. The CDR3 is CASSERTSDTQYF. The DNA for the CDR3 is TGTGCCAGCAGTGAGCGGACATCAGATACGCAGTATTTT.

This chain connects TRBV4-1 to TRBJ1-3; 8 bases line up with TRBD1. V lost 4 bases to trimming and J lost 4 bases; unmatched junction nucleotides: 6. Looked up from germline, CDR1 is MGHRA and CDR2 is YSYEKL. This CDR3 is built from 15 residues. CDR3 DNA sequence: TGCGCCAGCAGCCCTGAGGGGACAGGAGGAAACACCATATATTTT. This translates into CASSPEGTGGNTIYF.

CDR3 amino acids: CASSLGDSRPGEQYF. The CDR3 nucleotides read TGTGCCAGCAGCTTAGGGGACAGCCGCCCTGGGGAGCAGTACTTC. The chain carries TRBV7-9 and TRBJ2-7, with 7 bases fitting TRBD1. V was pared by 1 base and J by 7 bases, with 10 bases of the junction left unmatched. The CDR3 runs to 15 residues. Germline loops: CDR1 SEHNR, CDR2 FQNEAQ (reference sequence).

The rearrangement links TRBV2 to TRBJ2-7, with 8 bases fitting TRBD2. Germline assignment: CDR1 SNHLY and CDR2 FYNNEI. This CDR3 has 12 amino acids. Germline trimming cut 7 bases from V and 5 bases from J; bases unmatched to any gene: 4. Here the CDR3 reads CASMGGGNEQYF. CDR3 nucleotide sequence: TGTGCCAGCATGGGCGGGGGGAACGAGCAGTACTTC.

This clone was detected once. CDR3 sequence: CAIKAGDGNNEQFF. CDR3 nucleotides: TGTGCCATCAAGGCTGGCGACGGAAACAATGAGCAGTTCTTC. The gene calls are TRBV10-3 and TRBJ2-1; D remains unclear. The CDR3 is 14 residues long. The germline V gene encodes CDR1 ENHRY and CDR2 SYGVKD. V was shortened by 7 bases and J by 5 bases, with 15 bases between the two germline ends.

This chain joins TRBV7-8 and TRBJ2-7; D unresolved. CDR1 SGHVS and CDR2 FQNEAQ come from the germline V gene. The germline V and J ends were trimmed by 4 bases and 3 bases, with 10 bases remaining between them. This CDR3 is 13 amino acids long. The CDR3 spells CASSSFHVYEQYF. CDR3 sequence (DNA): TGTGCCAGCAGCTCTTTTCATGTCTACGAGCAGTACTTC.

The CDR3 loop reads CASSQDLVAASGSDEQYF. The DNA of the CDR3 is TGCGCCAGCAGCCAAGATTTAGTGGCGGCTAGCGGGAGTGACGAGCAGTACTTC. The chain combines TRBV4-3 with TRBJ2-7, with 10 bases fitting TRBD2. Germline values: CDR1 LGHNA, CDR2 YSLEER. J was trimmed by 5 bases and V by 0 bases; bases with no gene match: 13. This CDR3 contains 18 residues.

CDR3 sequence: CASSLGTANQPQHF. The CDR3 DNA follows: TGCGCCAGCAGCTTGGGGACAGCCAATCAGCCCCAGCATTTT. The genes are TRBV5-1 and TRBJ1-5; tentatively, D is TRBD1 (6 bases). Trimming shortened V by 0 bases and J by 3 bases, and 7 bases separated the two germline ends. The CDR3 runs 14 residues. Germline lookup yields CDR1 SGHRS and CDR2 YFSETQ.

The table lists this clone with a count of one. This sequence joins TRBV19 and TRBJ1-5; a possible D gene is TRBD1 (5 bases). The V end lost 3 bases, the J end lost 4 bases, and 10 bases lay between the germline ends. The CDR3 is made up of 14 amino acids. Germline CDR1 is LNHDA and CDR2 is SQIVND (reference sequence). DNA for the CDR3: TGTGCCAGTAGTATTAACGGGGGTAATCAGCCCCAGCATTTT. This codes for CASSINGGNQPQHF.

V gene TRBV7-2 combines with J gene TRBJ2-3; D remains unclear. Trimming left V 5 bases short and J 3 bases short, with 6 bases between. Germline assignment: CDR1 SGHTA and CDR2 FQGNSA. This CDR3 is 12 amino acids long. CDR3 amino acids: CASSQNTDTQYF. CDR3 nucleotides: TGTGCCAGCAGCCAGAATACAGATACGCAGTATTTT.

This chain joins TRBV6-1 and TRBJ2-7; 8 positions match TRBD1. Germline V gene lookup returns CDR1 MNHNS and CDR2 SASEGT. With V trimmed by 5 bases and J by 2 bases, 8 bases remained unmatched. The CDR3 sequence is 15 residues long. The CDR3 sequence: CASSPRQGTTYEQYF. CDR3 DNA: TGTGCCAGCAGTCCCCGACAGGGGACCACCTACGAGCAGTACTTC.

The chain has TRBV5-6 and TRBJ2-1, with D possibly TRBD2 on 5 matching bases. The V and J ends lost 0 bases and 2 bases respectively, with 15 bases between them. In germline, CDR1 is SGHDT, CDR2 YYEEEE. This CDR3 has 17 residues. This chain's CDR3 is CASSLVTSGGPYNEQFF. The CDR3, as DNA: TGTGCCAGCAGCTTGGTCACCTCCGGAGGACCCTACAATGAGCAGTTCTTC.

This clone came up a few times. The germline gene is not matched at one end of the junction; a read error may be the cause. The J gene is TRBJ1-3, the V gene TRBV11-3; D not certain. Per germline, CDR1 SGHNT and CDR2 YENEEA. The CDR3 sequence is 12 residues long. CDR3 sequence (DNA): TGTGCCAGCAGCTTTCTTGGAGACACCATATATTTT. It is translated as CASSFLGDTIYF.

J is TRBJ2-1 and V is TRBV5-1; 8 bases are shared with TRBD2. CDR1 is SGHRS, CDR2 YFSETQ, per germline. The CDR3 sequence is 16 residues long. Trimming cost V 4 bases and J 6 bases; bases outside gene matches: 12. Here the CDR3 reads CASSPGGALSVNEQFF. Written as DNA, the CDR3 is TGCGCCAGCAGCCCCGGGGGGGCCCTCAGTGTCAATGAGCAGTTCTTC.

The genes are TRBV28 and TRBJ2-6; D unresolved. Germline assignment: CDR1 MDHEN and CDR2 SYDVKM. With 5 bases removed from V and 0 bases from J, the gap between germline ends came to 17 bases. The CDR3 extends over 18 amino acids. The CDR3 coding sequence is TGTGCCAGCAGTACCCGGGTCGAGAAAGGCTCTGGGGCCAACGTCCTGACTTTC. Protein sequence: CASSTRVEKGSGANVLTF.

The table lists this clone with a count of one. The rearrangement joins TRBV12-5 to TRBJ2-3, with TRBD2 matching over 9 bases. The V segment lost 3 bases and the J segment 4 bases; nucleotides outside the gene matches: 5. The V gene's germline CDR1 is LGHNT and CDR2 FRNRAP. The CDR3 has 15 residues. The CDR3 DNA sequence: TGTGCTAGTGGTTTTGGACTAGCGATCGCAGATACGCAGTATTTT. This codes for CASGFGLAIADTQYF.

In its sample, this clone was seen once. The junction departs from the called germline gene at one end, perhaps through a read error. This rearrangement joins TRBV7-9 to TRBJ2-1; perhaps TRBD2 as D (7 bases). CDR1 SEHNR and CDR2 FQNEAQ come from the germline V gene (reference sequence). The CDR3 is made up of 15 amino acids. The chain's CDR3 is CASSLAAGTPPEQFF. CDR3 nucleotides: TGTGCCAGCAGCCTAGCGGCGGGGACACCGCCTGAGCAGTTCTTC.